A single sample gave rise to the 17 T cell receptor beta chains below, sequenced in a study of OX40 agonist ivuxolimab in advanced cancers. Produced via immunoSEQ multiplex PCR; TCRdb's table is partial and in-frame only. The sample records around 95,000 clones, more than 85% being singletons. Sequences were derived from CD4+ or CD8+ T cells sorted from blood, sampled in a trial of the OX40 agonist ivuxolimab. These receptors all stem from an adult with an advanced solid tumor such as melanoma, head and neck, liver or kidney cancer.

Written as DNA, the CDR3 is TGTGCCAGCAGTTTAAGCGGAGGGGCTAGCTCTGGAAACACCATATATTTT. Translated, it gives CASSLSGGASSGNTIYF. This chain joins TRBV28 and TRBJ1-3; D perhaps matches TRBD1 (5 bases). Germline V gives CDR1 MDHEN, CDR2 SYDVKM. V was shortened by 2 bases and J by 0 bases, with 14 bases between the two germline ends. This CDR3 contains 17 residues.

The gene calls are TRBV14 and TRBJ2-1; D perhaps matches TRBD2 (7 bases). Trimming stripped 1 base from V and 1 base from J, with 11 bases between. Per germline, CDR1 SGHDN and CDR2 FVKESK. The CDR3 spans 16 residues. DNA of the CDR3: TGTGCCAGCAGCCAAGTAGGGGGGGGTTCCTACAATGAGCAGTTCTTC. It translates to CASSQVGGGSYNEQFF.

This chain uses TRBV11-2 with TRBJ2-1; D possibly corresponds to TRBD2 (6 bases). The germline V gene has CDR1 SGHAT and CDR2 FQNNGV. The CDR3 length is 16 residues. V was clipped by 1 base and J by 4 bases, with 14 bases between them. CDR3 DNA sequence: TGTGCCAGCAGCTTAGGGGGCGGGACCTCTTACAATGAGCAGTTCTTC. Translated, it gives CASSLGGGTSYNEQFF. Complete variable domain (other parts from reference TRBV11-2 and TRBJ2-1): EAGVAQSPRYKIIEKRQSVAFWCNPISGHATLYWYQQILGQGPKLLIQFQNNGVVDDSQLPKDRFSAERLKGVDSTLKIQPAKLEDSAVYLCASSLGGGTSYNEQFFGPGTRLTVL.

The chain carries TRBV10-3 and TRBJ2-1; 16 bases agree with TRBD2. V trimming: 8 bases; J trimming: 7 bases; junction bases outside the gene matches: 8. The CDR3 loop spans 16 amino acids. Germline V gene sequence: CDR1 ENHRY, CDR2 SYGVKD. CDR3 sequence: CAIGGTSGRGRNEQFF. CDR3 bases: TGTGCCATCGGTGGGACTAGCGGGAGGGGTAGGAATGAGCAGTTCTTC.

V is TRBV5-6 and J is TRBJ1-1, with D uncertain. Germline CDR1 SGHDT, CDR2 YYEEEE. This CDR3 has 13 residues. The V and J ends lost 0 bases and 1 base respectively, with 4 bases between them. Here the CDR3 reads CASSLDTNTEAFF. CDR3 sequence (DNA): TGTGCCAGCAGCTTGGATACGAACACTGAAGCTTTCTTT.

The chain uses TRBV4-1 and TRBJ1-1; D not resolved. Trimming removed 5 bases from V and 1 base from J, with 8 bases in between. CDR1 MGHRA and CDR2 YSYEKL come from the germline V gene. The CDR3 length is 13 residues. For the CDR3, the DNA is TGCGCCAGCAGCGTCCACAAGAACACTGAAGCTTTCTTT. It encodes CASSVHKNTEAFF.

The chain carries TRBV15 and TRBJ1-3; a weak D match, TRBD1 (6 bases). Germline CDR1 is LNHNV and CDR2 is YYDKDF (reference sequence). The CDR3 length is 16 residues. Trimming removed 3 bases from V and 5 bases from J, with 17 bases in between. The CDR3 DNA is TGTGCCACCAGCAGGGGTTACAGGGATGGTAGAAACACCATATATTTT. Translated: CATSRGYRDGRNTIYF.

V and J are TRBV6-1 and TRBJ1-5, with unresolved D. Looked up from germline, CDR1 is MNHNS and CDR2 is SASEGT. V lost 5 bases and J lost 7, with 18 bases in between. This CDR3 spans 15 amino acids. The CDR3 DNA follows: TGTGCCAGCAGTCGGAACCCGGTAGGCTGGCAGCCCCAGCATTTT. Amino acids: CASSRNPVGWQPQHF.

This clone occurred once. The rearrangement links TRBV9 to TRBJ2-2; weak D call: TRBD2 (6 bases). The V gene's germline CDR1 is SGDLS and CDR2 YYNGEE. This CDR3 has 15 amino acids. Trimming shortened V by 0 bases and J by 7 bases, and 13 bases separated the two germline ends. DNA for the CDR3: TGTGCCAGCAGCGTAGTTGGCGGGATGGGCGGGGAGCTGTTTTTT. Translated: CASSVVGGMGGELFF.

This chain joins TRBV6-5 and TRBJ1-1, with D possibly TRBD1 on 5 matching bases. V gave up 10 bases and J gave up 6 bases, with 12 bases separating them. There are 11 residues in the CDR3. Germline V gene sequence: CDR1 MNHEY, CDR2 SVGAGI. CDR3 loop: CATRRGPEAFF. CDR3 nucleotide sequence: TGTGCCACCCGCCGGGGACCTGAAGCTTTCTTT.

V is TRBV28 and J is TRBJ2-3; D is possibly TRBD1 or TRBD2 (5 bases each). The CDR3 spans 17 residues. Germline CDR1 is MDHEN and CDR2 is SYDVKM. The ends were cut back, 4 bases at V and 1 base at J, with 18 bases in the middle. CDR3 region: CASSSAIWGFGTDTQYF. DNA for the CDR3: TGTGCCAGCAGTTCCGCCATTTGGGGGTTCGGCACAGATACGCAGTATTTT.

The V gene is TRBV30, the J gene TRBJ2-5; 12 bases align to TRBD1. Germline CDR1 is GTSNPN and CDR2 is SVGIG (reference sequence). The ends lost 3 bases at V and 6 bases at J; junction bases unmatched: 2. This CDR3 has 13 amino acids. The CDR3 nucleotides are TGTGCCTGGAGGGGACAGGGGGCAAAGACCCAGTACTTC. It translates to CAWRGQGAKTQYF.

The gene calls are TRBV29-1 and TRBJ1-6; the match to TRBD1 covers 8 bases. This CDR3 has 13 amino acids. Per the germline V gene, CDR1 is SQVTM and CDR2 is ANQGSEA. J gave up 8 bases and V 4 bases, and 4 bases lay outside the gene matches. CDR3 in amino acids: CSVGQGPDSPLHF. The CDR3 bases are TGCAGCGTTGGACAGGGGCCGGATTCACCCCTCCACTTT. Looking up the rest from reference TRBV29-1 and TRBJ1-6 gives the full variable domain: SAVISQKPSRDICQRGTSLTIQCQVDSQVTMMFWYRQQPGQSLTLIATANQGSEATYESGFVIDKFPISRPNLTFSTLTVSNMSPEDSSIYLCSVGQGPDSPLHFGNGTRLTVT.

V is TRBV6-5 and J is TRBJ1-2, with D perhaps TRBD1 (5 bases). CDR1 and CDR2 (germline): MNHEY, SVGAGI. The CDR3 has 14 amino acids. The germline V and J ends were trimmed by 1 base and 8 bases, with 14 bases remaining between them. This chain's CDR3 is CASSYWDGSDGYTF. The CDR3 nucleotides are TGTGCCAGCAGTTACTGGGACGGTTCTGACGGCTACACCTTC.

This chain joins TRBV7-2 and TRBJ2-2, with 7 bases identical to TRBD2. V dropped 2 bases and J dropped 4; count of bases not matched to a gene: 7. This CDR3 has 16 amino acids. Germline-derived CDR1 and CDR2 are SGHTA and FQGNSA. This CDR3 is CASSLLGTISTGELFF. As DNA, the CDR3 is TGTGCCAGCAGCTTACTTGGGACTATCTCCACCGGGGAGCTGTTTTTT.

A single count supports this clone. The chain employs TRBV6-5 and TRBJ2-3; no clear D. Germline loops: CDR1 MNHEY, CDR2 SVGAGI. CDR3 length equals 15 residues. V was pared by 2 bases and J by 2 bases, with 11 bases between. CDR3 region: CASSYQPTVTDTQYF. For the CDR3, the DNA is TGTGCCAGCAGTTACCAACCAACAGTCACAGATACGCAGTATTTT.

CDR3 nucleotide sequence: TGTGCCAGCACCTCACAGGGGGGTGGCTACACCTTC. Translating it yields CASTSQGGGYTF. This rearrangement joins TRBV6-6 to TRBJ1-2; 8 bases align to TRBD1. The trim removed 7 bases at V and 7 bases at J, leaving 5 bases unmatched. Germline V gene sequence: CDR1 MNHNY, CDR2 SVGAGI (reference sequence). The CDR3 sequence is 12 residues long.